A single sample is the source of the 14 T cell receptor beta chains below, sequenced in a study of T cells in Graves' hyperthyroidism and ophthalmopathy. TCR beta CDR3 regions were amplified from RNA. HTBI primers were the set used in a first-round RT-PCR of the TCR CDR3. Each CDR3 protein gets one entry after TCRdb re-called the multiplex PCR reads with MiXCR. This sample has some 510,000 distinct CDR3 sequences; 20% occur once, and the top ten carry around 27%. The source material was blood. The receptors were sampled from a man aged 18 to 35 with Graves' hyperthyroidism.

This clonotype was picked up many times. This chain joins TRBV6-1 and TRBJ2-7, with TRBD1 as a possible D gene (6 bases). The CDR3 is 13 residues long. The germline gives CDR1 MNHNS, CDR2 SASEGT. Trimming left V 6 bases short and J 2 bases short, with 11 bases between. The CDR3 loop is CASRNTGPYEQYF. CDR3 nucleotides: TGTGCCAGCAGAAACACAGGGCCCTACGAGCAGTACTTC.

This clonotype was counted many times. V is TRBV19 and J is TRBJ2-7; perhaps TRBD1 as D (7 bases). This CDR3 is 13 amino acids long. The germline V gene encodes CDR1 LNHDA and CDR2 SQIVND (reference sequence). V gave up 8 bases and J gave up 3 bases, with 14 bases separating them. The CDR3 is CASGGRGVYEQYF. DNA for the CDR3: TGTGCCAGTGGCGGCAGGGGGGTCTACGAGCAGTACTTC.

This clonotype was counted ten times or more. The V and J genes are TRBV2 and TRBJ1-6; no clear D gene. The CDR3 spans 15 residues. Germline V gene data show CDR1 as SNHLY and CDR2 as FYNNEI. V shed 6 bases and J shed 8 bases, with 17 bases lying between them. CDR3 region: CASRSGPLLDSPLHF. As DNA, the CDR3 is TGTGCCAGCAGGAGTGGGCCCTTACTCGATTCACCCCTCCACTTT.

This sequence joins TRBV10-3 and TRBJ2-7; 8 bases are shared with TRBD1. The CDR3 is made up of 13 amino acids. With 10 bases clipped from V and 3 bases from J, the junction kept 8 bases outside the gene matches. Germline-derived CDR1 and CDR2 are ENHRY and SYGVKD. The CDR3 nucleotides are TGTGCCAGTAGCGGACAGGGTTTCTACGAGCAGTACTTC. Translation gives CASSGQGFYEQYF.

This clonotype was counted between two and nine times. The CDR3 region is CASSLEGHNTGELFF. The CDR3 DNA reads TGCGCCAGCAGCTTGGAGGGACATAACACCGGGGAGCTGTTTTTT. This chain connects TRBV5-1 to TRBJ2-2, with D tentatively TRBD1 (6 bases). CDR1 SGHRS and CDR2 YFSETQ come from the germline V gene. Trimming shortened V by 0 bases and J by 2 bases, and 8 bases separated the two germline ends. This CDR3 has 15 residues.

This clonotype appeared a few times. V gene TRBV28 combines with J gene TRBJ1-3; perhaps TRBD1 as D (6 bases). Trimming took off 6 bases at V and 3 bases at J, with 15 bases between the two ends. Germline-derived CDR1 and CDR2 are MDHEN and SYDVKM. This CDR3 has 15 amino acids. CDR3 coding DNA: TGTGCCAGCAGAGGACAGCCGGGTTATGGAAACACCATATATTTT. This codes for CASRGQPGYGNTIYF.

In the case of this clonotype: One junction end does not reproduce the germline sequence, and a read error may be involved. This sequence joins TRBV12-3 or TRBV12-4 and TRBJ2-7; D possibly uses TRBD1 or TRBD2 (5 bases each). The CDR3 contains 13 residues. CDR3 DNA sequence: TGTGCCAGCAGTTTAATGGGGACCTACGATCAGTACTTC. It translates to CASSLMGTYDQYF.

The chain recombines TRBV2 with TRBJ1-1; tentative D call: TRBD1 (6 bases). Germline V gives CDR1 SNHLY, CDR2 FYNNEI. This CDR3 contains 15 residues. V was clipped by 5 bases and J by 4 bases, with 17 bases between them. Here the CDR3 reads CASSYSGGGGTEAFF. The CDR3 DNA is TGTGCCAGCAGTTACTCAGGAGGGGGTGGCACTGAAGCTTTCTTT.

The rearrangement links TRBV2 to TRBJ1-1; D not resolved. The CDR3 contains 13 residues. Trimming stripped 8 bases from V and 3 bases from J, with 13 bases between. The germline V gene has CDR1 SNHLY and CDR2 FYNNEI. CDR3 nucleotide sequence: TGTGCCAGCCTCAAGGAGAGGGACACTGAAGCTTTCTTT. Translated, it gives CASLKERDTEAFF.

This clonotype appeared many times. The chain recombines TRBV7-2 with TRBJ1-2; D is undetermined. Germline V gene data show CDR1 as SGHTA and CDR2 as FQGNSA. This CDR3 contains 14 residues. V was pared by 1 base and J by 3 bases, with 9 bases between. The CDR3 DNA is TGTGCCAGCAGCTTAGTCCCCAGCTACTATGGCTACACCTTC. This gives the protein CASSLVPSYYGYTF.

J is TRBJ1-2 and V is TRBV6-5, with a weak D call TRBD1 (6 bases). This CDR3 contains 16 residues. Germline lookup yields CDR1 MNHEY and CDR2 SVGAGI. With 2 bases removed from V and 6 bases from J, the gap between germline ends came to 19 bases. CDR3 DNA sequence: TGTGCCAGCAGTTACGGGAAGACAGGTCCCCCGCATGGCTACACCTTC. Encoded protein: CASSYGKTGPPHGYTF.

The rearrangement joins TRBV11-2 to TRBJ2-3; 8 bases agree with TRBD1. Germline V gene data show CDR1 as SGHAT and CDR2 as FQNNGV. This CDR3 region has 15 residues. V lost 0 bases and J lost 4; bases outside the gene matches: 3. CDR3: CASSLDPGGPDTQYF. Written as DNA, the CDR3 is TGTGCCAGCAGCTTAGATCCAGGGGGCCCAGATACGCAGTATTTT.

This clonotype was observed a few times. The chain joins TRBV28 to TRBJ1-6; D not certain. CDR1 and CDR2 from the germline V gene are MDHEN and SYDVKM. The CDR3 is 14 residues long. V lost 3 bases and J 6 bases, leaving 9 bases between the germline ends. The CDR3 protein is CASSFSGTNSPLHF. In DNA, the CDR3 is TGTGCCAGCAGTTTTTCAGGAACTAATTCACCCCTCCACTTT.

This clonotype appeared a few times. The chain joins TRBV2 to TRBJ1-2; 8 bases line up with TRBD1. Germline CDR1 and CDR2: SNHLY and FYNNEI. This CDR3 has 14 residues. V shed 6 bases and J 8 bases; nucleotides not matched to a gene: 11. In DNA, the CDR3 is TGTGCCAGCAGGAGGACAGGGCCCCTTCGGGGCTACACCTTC. Residues: CASRRTGPLRGYTF.